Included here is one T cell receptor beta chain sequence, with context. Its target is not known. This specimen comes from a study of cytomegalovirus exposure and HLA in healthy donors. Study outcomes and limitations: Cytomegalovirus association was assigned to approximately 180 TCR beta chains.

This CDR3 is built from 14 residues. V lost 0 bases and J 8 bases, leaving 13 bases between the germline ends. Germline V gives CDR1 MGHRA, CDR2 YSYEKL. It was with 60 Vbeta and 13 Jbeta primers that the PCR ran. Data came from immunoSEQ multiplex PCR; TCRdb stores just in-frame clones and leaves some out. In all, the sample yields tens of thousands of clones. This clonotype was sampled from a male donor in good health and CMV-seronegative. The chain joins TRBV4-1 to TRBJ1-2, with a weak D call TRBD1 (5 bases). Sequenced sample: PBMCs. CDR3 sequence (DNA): TGCGCCAGCAGCCAAGATGGGGGGGTCTGGGGCTACACCTTC. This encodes CASSQDGGVWGYTF.